This T cell receptor (beta chain) came from a study of blood T cell repertoires in COVID-19. Study-wide background: Acute and convalescent COVID-19 specimens originated in the United States, Italy and Spain.

The length of the CDR3 is 15 residues. V was shortened by 6 bases and J by 1 base, with 15 bases between the two germline ends. Germline V lookup: CDR1 LGHNT, CDR2 FRNRAP. Per the original data handling: By means of reference gene primer amplification, nucleated cell counts were estimated. Data came from immunoSEQ multiplex PCR; TCRdb stores just in-frame clones and leaves some out. That table is the source of V, J and clone size, and D and trimming were worked out from the DNA. The repertoire has about 120,000 clones, around nine tenths of them found once; the top ten carry more than 2%. The sequenced sample consisted of peripheral blood. The sequence came from a woman in her forties or fifties with acute or convalescent COVID-19. This chain links TRBV12-5 with TRBJ1-1; weak D call: TRBD1 (5 bases). CDR3 sequence reads: CASGPEWGENTEAFF. DNA of the CDR3: TGTGCTAGTGGCCCCGAGTGGGGGGAGAACACTGAAGCTTTCTTT.